These 3 T cell receptor beta chains came from one sample sequenced in a study of T cell repertoires and HLA-DP antigens (dated 2018 in TCRdb). These receptors lack a known antigen. Library generation was performed with the immunoSEQ multiplex PCR assay. TCRdb stores this immuneACCESS table with in-frame sequences only. Part of the clones is absent; in the studies checked, under half of the shortfall reflects unresolved V genes, and no reason is known for the rest. The sample table lists some 110,000 clones, 80% to 95% of them with a count of one. Under 0.35% of the sample goes to the ten largest clones. Sequencing was performed on CD4+ T cells from PBMCs. All receptors come from a young woman in good health and CMV-seronegative.

The V gene is TRBV10-3, the J gene TRBJ1-1, with D hard to call. The CDR3 has 12 amino acids. Germline values: CDR1 ENHRY, CDR2 SYGVKD. V shed 10 bases and J shed 6 bases, with 15 bases lying between them. The CDR3, as DNA: TGTGCCAGCTCCTCAGGCTCCCCTGAAGCTTTCTTT. Amino acids: CASSSGSPEAFF.

V gene TRBV9 combines with J gene TRBJ1-2, with 7 positions matching TRBD1. The V gene end was trimmed by 0 bases and the J gene end by 6 bases; junction bases not matched to a gene: 8. Germline assignment: CDR1 SGDLS and CDR2 YYNGEE. The CDR3 spans 15 residues. The CDR3 is CASSVVGQRAHGYTF. The CDR3 DNA sequence: TGTGCCAGCAGCGTAGTGGGACAGAGGGCCCATGGCTACACCTTC.

V gene TRBV2 combines with J gene TRBJ2-7; 9 bases are a match to TRBD1. Trimming cost V 3 bases and J 5 bases; bases outside gene matches: 11. This CDR3 contains 16 residues. Germline V gives CDR1 SNHLY, CDR2 FYNNEI. The CDR3: CASSDPGTGSGDEQYF. DNA for the CDR3: TGTGCCAGCAGTGACCCCGGGACAGGGAGTGGGGACGAGCAGTACTTC.